This TCR beta chain was found in a study of T cell responses to AZD1222 COVID-19 vaccine. Libraries were prepared by immunoSEQ multiplex PCR; TCRdb keeps only in-frame clonotypes and omits some of them. The sample consists of around 100,000 clones, 91% of them appearing once. In regard to this clone: No antigen is known for it.

Study-wide findings and caveats: Along spike, vaccine-associated CD4 TCRs were found throughout, with dominance at 160-218 and 743-854. Females made up more of the donors, who were largely white British, and clonal diversity may have come out too low. Only after the peak T cell response were repertoires sampled.

This TCR derives from an adult in good health. The sequencing here drew on peripheral blood, taken on day 0 of AZD1222 vaccination.

CDR3 sequence reads: CASSIPRGVNTEAFF. Here the CDR3 DNA reads TGTGCCAGTAGTATACCCCGGGGGGTCAACACTGAAGCTTTCTTT. The gene calls are TRBV19 and TRBJ1-1; D is perhaps TRBD1 (5 bases). The CDR3 is made up of 15 amino acids. The V and J ends lost 2 bases and 2 bases respectively, with 12 bases between them. Germline loops: CDR1 LNHDA, CDR2 SQIVND (reference sequence).